Below are 28 T cell receptor beta chains sequenced from a single sample in a study of cytomegalovirus exposure and HLA in healthy donors. A multiplex PCR was run with 60 Vbeta primers and 13 Jbeta primers. Method: immunoSEQ multiplex PCR; TCRdb's copy keeps in-frame clones and lacks some. Recorded here are some 51,000 clones; the top ten clones represent 25% to 30%. The sequenced sample consisted of PBMCs. The origin of the receptors is a middle-aged man in good health and CMV-seropositive.

The rearrangement joins TRBV27 to TRBJ1-5; 7 positions agree with TRBD1. Germline CDR1 reads MNHEY; CDR2 reads SMNVEV (reference sequence). Losses at the gene ends were 2 bases for V and 5 bases for J; bases not matched to a gene: 3. The CDR3 sequence is 14 residues long. CDR3 loop: CASSLSRGHQPQHF. CDR3 bases: TGTGCCAGCAGTTTAAGTAGGGGGCATCAGCCCCAGCATTTT.

The genes are TRBV5-1 and TRBJ2-3, with D possibly TRBD1 on 5 matching bases. This CDR3 has 14 amino acids. CDR1 SGHRS and CDR2 YFSETQ come from the germline V gene. Trimming removed 4 bases from V and 6 bases from J, with 15 bases in between. CDR3 DNA sequence: TGCGCCAGCAGCAGCCAGGGCAGTTGGGATACGCAGTATTTT. As protein: CASSSQGSWDTQYF.

The chain joins TRBV6-1 to TRBJ2-7; 9 bases agree with TRBD2. Per germline, CDR1 MNHNS and CDR2 SASEGT. The CDR3 consists of 15 residues. The ends lost 4 bases at V and 3 bases at J; junction bases unmatched: 7. CDR3 bases: TGTGCCAGCAGTGTTCAACTAGCGGGTGACTACGAGCAGTACTTC. It specifies CASSVQLAGDYEQYF.

The chain has TRBV7-9 and TRBJ2-7; D perhaps matches TRBD2 (5 bases). The V gene lost 5 bases and the J gene lost 2 bases, with 7 bases spanning the gap. The CDR3 is made up of 12 amino acids. CDR1 is SEHNR and CDR2 is FQNEAQ in the germline V gene (reference sequence). CDR3 residues: CASSVGAYEQYF. CDR3 bases: TGTGCCAGCAGCGTCGGGGCCTACGAGCAGTACTTC.

The CDR3 is CASSQAGASGGAYNEQFF. CDR3 sequence (DNA): TGCGCCAGCAGCCAAGCCGGGGCTAGCGGGGGGGCTTACAATGAGCAGTTCTTC. This rearrangement joins TRBV4-3 to TRBJ2-1; 12 positions agree with TRBD2. This CDR3 contains 18 residues. The germline gives CDR1 LGHNA, CDR2 YSLEER. V was clipped by 1 base and J by 4 bases; unmatched bases: 8.

The rearrangement uses TRBV4-2 and TRBJ1-2; 9 bases fit TRBD1. CDR3 length: 17 residues. V lost 0 bases and J lost 5; bases outside the gene matches: 10. Germline CDR1 reads LGHNA; CDR2 reads YNFKEQ. CDR3 in amino acids: CASSQEGSGTGSYGYTF. In nucleotides, the CDR3 is TGTGCCAGCAGCCAAGAAGGTAGTGGGACAGGGAGTTATGGCTACACCTTC.

The gene calls are TRBV15 and TRBJ1-4, with D tentatively TRBD1 (5 bases). This CDR3 is 16 amino acids long. Germline CDR1 LNHNV, CDR2 YYDKDF (reference sequence). The V and J ends lost 5 bases and 0 bases respectively, with 13 bases between them. The CDR3 loop is CATSQGILATNEKLFF. The CDR3 DNA sequence: TGTGCCACCAGCCAGGGAATTTTGGCAACTAATGAAAAACTGTTTTTT.

V is TRBV7-2 and J is TRBJ2-7; D possibly corresponds to TRBD2 (6 bases). V dropped 4 bases and J dropped 7 bases, with 11 bases sitting between them. CDR1 is SGHTA, CDR2 FQGNSA, per germline. The CDR3 loop spans 12 amino acids. This chain's CDR3 is CASSSGLVEQYF. The CDR3 bases are TGTGCCAGCAGCTCGGGACTCGTAGAGCAGTACTTC.

The rearrangement uses TRBV2 and TRBJ1-3, with a possible D match to TRBD1 (5 bases). Germline V gene sequence: CDR1 SNHLY, CDR2 FYNNEI. The CDR3 extends over 16 amino acids. The V gene lost 1 base and the J gene lost 2 bases, with 12 bases spanning the gap. CDR3 sequence: CASSEEAGRTGNTIYF. In DNA, the CDR3 is TGTGCCAGCAGTGAAGAAGCAGGGAGGACTGGAAACACCATATATTTT.

The J gene is TRBJ2-1, the V gene TRBV11-2, with 7 positions matching TRBD2. With V trimmed by 4 bases and J by 6 bases, 12 bases remained unmatched. CDR1 SGHAT and CDR2 FQNNGV come from the germline V gene. The CDR3 loop spans 16 amino acids. The CDR3: CASSSLGAGPINEQFF. Written as DNA, the CDR3 is TGTGCCAGCAGCTCCCTCGGAGCGGGACCGATCAATGAGCAGTTCTTC.

The chain recombines TRBV18 with TRBJ2-1; 12 nucleotides agree with TRBD2. CDR3 length: 15 amino acids. V shed 4 bases and J 5 bases; nucleotides not matched to a gene: 3. CDR1 is KGHSH and CDR2 is LQKENI in the germline V gene. CDR3 nucleotides: TGTGCCAGCTCACTCAGGACTAGCGGGGACAATGAGCAGTTCTTC. Its protein is CASSLRTSGDNEQFF.

CDR3 sequence: CASSLSTGLYSPLHF. The DNA of the CDR3 is TGTGCCAGCAGTTTATCGACAGGGTTGTATTCACCCCTCCACTTT. The J gene is TRBJ1-6, the V gene TRBV27, with 7 nucleotides matching TRBD1. The CDR3 length is 15 residues. V dropped 0 bases and J dropped 8; count of bases not matched to a gene: 4. Germline CDR1 MNHEY, CDR2 SMNVEV (reference sequence).

The CDR3 region is CASSEGQRLTYEQYF. CDR3 bases: TGTGCCAGCAGTGAGGGACAGAGACTGACCTACGAGCAGTACTTC. This chain links TRBV6-1 with TRBJ2-7; 7 nucleotides match TRBD1. Germline trimming cut 3 bases from V and 2 bases from J; bases unmatched to any gene: 7. The CDR3 has 15 amino acids. Germline V gives CDR1 MNHNS, CDR2 SASEGT.

The chain combines TRBV27 with TRBJ1-2; 12 bases match TRBD1. There are 15 residues in the CDR3. Looked up from germline, CDR1 is MNHEY and CDR2 is SMNVEV (reference sequence). Trimming removed 6 bases from V and 4 bases from J; junction bases left unmatched: 6. CDR3 residues: CASRKGQGAFYGYTF. The CDR3 DNA sequence: TGTGCCAGCAGAAAGGGACAGGGGGCTTTCTATGGCTACACCTTC.

This sequence joins TRBV18 and TRBJ2-7; 8 bases fit TRBD1. This CDR3 has 15 amino acids. The ends lost 4 bases at V and 1 base at J; junction bases unmatched: 6. Germline V gene sequence: CDR1 KGHSH, CDR2 LQKENI. In nucleotides, the CDR3 is TGTGCCAGCTCACAAGGACAGGGAGAGTCCTACGAGCAGTACTTC. This gives the protein CASSQGQGESYEQYF.

V is TRBV18 and J is TRBJ1-2; TRBD1 is a possible D gene (6 bases). Trimming removed 3 bases from V and 8 bases from J, with 16 bases in between. The CDR3 has 14 amino acids. Looked up from germline, CDR1 is KGHSH and CDR2 is LQKENI. The CDR3: CASSPATGGQGYTF. Written as DNA, the CDR3 is TGTGCCAGCTCACCTGCGACAGGAGGTCAGGGCTACACCTTC. The whole variable domain, remainder taken from reference TRBV18 and TRBJ1-2, is NAGVMQNPRHLVRRRGQEARLRCSPMKGHSHVYWYRQLPEEGLKFMVYLQKENIIDESGMPKERFSAEFPKEGPSILRIQQVVRGDSAAYFCASSPATGGQGYTFGSGTRLTVV.

CDR3 amino acids: CSVSGAGNTIYF. The DNA of the CDR3 is TGCAGCGTCTCAGGGGCAGGAAACACCATATATTTT. The chain has TRBV29-1 and TRBJ1-3; D perhaps matches TRBD1 (6 bases). V was pared by 6 bases and J by 4 bases, with 10 bases between. Germline CDR1 and CDR2: SQVTM and ANQGSEA. The CDR3 runs 12 residues.

The V call is TRBV6-6, the J call TRBJ1-5; perhaps TRBD1 as D (5 bases). CDR1 is MNHNY and CDR2 is SVGAGI in the germline V gene (reference sequence). This CDR3 has 15 residues. The ends were cut back, 8 bases at V and 2 bases at J, with 16 bases in the middle. CDR3: CASGPTVLGNQPQHF. Here the CDR3 DNA reads TGTGCCAGCGGGCCGACAGTCCTTGGCAATCAGCCCCAGCATTTT.

The V call is TRBV25-1, the J call TRBJ2-6, with D maybe TRBD1 (6 bases). The CDR3 runs to 17 residues. Trimming took 2 bases from V and 1 from J, leaving 12 bases between them. CDR1 is MGHDK and CDR2 is SYGVNS in the germline V gene. CDR3 sequence: CASSETDRNSGANVLTF. Here the CDR3 DNA reads TGTGCCAGCAGTGAAACGGACAGAAATTCTGGGGCCAACGTCCTGACTTTC.

The chain employs TRBV9 and TRBJ1-5; D remains ambiguous. Looked up from germline, CDR1 is SGDLS and CDR2 is YYNGEE. The CDR3 totals 14 residues. V was pared by 1 base and J by 6 bases, with 11 bases between. The CDR3 reads CASSVREWGQPQHF. The DNA for the CDR3 is TGTGCCAGCAGCGTAAGGGAGTGGGGTCAGCCCCAGCATTTT.

This chain connects TRBV6-6 to TRBJ1-1; 8 positions agree with TRBD1. This CDR3 is built from 15 residues. V gave up 5 bases and J gave up 5 bases; unmatched junction bases: 10. Germline V gene sequence: CDR1 MNHNY, CDR2 SVGAGI (reference sequence). This chain's CDR3 is CASSEGQAKGTEAFF. DNA for the CDR3: TGTGCCAGCAGTGAGGGACAGGCGAAAGGGACTGAAGCTTTCTTT.

The rearrangement links TRBV2 to TRBJ2-5, with D unresolved. The CDR3 is 12 amino acids. Trimming stripped 5 bases from V and 4 bases from J, with 8 bases between. The germline CDR1 and CDR2 sequences are SNHLY and FYNNEI. The CDR3 region is CASSLTVETQYF. DNA for the CDR3: TGTGCCAGCAGTCTAACAGTAGAGACCCAGTACTTC.

Here the CDR3 DNA reads TGTGCCAGCAGGTCCTCCGTCTCGGAGACCCAGTACTTC. Its protein product is CASRSSVSETQYF. The J gene is TRBJ2-5, the V gene TRBV28; D gene ambiguous. Per the germline V gene, CDR1 is MDHEN and CDR2 is SYDVKM. The CDR3 loop spans 13 amino acids. V was shortened by 6 bases and J by 5 bases, with 13 bases between the two germline ends.

The chain carries TRBV5-1 and TRBJ2-2, with TRBD1 matching 8 bases. V shed 4 bases, J shed 3 bases, and the junction held 5 bases outside the gene matches. The CDR3 runs 15 residues. Germline V gene data show CDR1 as SGHRS and CDR2 as YFSETQ. CDR3 residues: CASSVGQGYTGELFF. CDR3 bases: TGCGCCAGCAGCGTAGGACAGGGATACACCGGGGAGCTGTTTTTT.

The chain has TRBV2 and TRBJ2-3; 9 bases match TRBD1. Per germline, CDR1 SNHLY and CDR2 FYNNEI. After removal of 4 bases from V and 4 bases from J, the junction contained 6 bases not matched to a gene. The CDR3 has 15 residues. The CDR3 DNA reads TGTGCCAGCAGTGTGGGACAGGGACCAGCAGATACGCAGTATTTT. Its translation is CASSVGQGPADTQYF.

The rearrangement uses TRBV5-6 and TRBJ2-5; TRBD1 aligns across 8 bases. The J call is doubtful: the DNA matches TRBJ2-7 better. The CDR3 spans 14 residues. Germline CDR1 is SGHDT and CDR2 is YYEEEE. This CDR3 reads CASSFGGQEYEQYF. The CDR3 nucleotides read TGTGCCAGCAGCTTTGGGGGACAGGAATACGAGCAGTACTTC.

The rearrangement links TRBV7-9 to TRBJ2-1, with TRBD1 matching over 8 bases. Germline CDR1 is SEHNR and CDR2 is FQNEAQ (reference sequence). The CDR3 loop spans 15 amino acids. V gave up 5 bases and J gave up 8 bases; unmatched junction bases: 11. In DNA form, the CDR3 reads TGTGCCAGCAGCCGCTCCGGACAGGGTAATGATGAGCAGTTCTTC. This encodes CASSRSGQGNDEQFF.

Worth noting for this clone: This same CDR3 is encoded by further DNA sequences in the sample. The rearrangement joins TRBV27 to TRBJ1-1, with TRBD1 identical over 8 bases. V shed 3 bases and J 3 bases; nucleotides not matched to a gene: 12. This CDR3 contains 17 residues. Germline CDR1 is MNHEY and CDR2 is SMNVEV (reference sequence). This CDR3 is CASSLFPGQEADTEAFF. The CDR3 DNA reads as TGTGCCAGCAGTTTGTTCCCGGGACAGGAGGCGGACACTGAAGCTTTCTTT.